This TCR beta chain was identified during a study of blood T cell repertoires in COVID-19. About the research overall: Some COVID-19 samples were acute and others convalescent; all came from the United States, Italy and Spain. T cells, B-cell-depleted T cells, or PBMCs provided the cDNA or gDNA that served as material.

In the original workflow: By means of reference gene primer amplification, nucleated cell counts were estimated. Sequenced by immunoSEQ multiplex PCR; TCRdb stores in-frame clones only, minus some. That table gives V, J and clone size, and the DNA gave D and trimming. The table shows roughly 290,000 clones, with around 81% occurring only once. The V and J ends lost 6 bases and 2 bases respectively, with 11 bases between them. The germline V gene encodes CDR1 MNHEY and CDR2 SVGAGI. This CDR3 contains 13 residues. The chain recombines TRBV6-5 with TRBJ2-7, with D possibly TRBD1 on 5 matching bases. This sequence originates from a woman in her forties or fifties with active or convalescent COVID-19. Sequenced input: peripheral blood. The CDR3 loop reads CASSRQPAYEQYF. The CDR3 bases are TGTGCCAGCAGCCGACAGCCTGCCTACGAGCAGTACTTC.